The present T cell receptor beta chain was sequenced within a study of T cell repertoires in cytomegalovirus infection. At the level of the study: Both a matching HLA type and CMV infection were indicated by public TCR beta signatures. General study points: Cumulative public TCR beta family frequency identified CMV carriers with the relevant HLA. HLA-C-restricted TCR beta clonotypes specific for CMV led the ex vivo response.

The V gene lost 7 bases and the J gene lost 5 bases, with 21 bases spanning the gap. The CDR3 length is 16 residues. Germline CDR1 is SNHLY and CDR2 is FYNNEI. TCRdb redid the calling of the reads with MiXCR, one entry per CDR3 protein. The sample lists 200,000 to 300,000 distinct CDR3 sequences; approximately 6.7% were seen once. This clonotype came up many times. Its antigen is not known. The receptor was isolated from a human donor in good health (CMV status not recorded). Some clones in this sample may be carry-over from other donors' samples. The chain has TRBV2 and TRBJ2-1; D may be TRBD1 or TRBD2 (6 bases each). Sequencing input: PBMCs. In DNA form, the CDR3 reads TGTGCCAGCAACCACCTCGGGGGCCTTATCGACAATGAGCAGTTCTTC. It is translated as CASNHLGGLIDNEQFF.